The 10 T cell receptor beta chains given below trace back to one sample, sequenced in a study of Ad26.COV2.S vaccination and SARS-CoV-2 variants. Some clones are missing from TCRdb's copy, which holds only in-frame ones; the method was immunoSEQ multiplex PCR. The sample lists fewer than 800,000 clones, more than 70% occurring once. Treatment specified: over 15 received Ad26.COV2.S at low or high dose, single or two shots; roughly five received placebo; per-sample allocation not given. Sampling happened 63 days after the first vaccine or placebo injection. The source was peripheral blood, collected in a trial of Ad26.COV2.S vaccine versus placebo. These receptors all come from a person aged 18 to 65 who received the Ad26.COV2.S COVID-19 vaccine or a placebo.

The CDR3 reads CATRQDFYNEQFF. In nucleotides, the CDR3 is TGTGCCACTAGACAGGACTTCTACAATGAGCAGTTCTTC. This chain connects TRBV19 to TRBJ2-1; D possibly corresponds to TRBD1 (6 bases). V lost 10 bases and J 3 bases, leaving 13 bases between the germline ends. CDR1 and CDR2 from the germline V gene are LNHDA and SQIVND (reference sequence). This CDR3 has 13 amino acids.

The chain employs TRBV7-2 and TRBJ1-4; D unresolved. This CDR3 region has 16 residues. Trimming cost V 5 bases and J 3 bases, with 16 bases left between them. The germline CDR1 and CDR2 sequences are SGHTA and FQGNSA. CDR3 residues: CASSPMRSGANEKLFF. As DNA, the CDR3 is TGTGCCAGCAGCCCAATGCGGTCTGGGGCTAATGAAAAACTGTTTTTT. The whole variable domain, remainder taken from reference TRBV7-2 and TRBJ1-4, is GAGVSQSPSNKVTEKGKDVELRCDPISGHTALYWYRQSLGQGLEFLIYFQGNSAPDKSGLPSDRFSAERTGGSVSTLTIQRTQQEDSAVYLCASSPMRSGANEKLFFGSGTQLSVL.

The chain recombines TRBV7-9 with TRBJ1-5, with 7 positions matching TRBD1. From germline, CDR1 is SEHNR and CDR2 FQNEAQ (reference sequence). This CDR3 contains 14 residues. V gave up 5 bases and J gave up 3 bases; unmatched junction bases: 4. The chain's CDR3 is CASSPTGANQPQHF. The DNA of the CDR3 is TGTGCCAGCAGCCCCACAGGGGCCAATCAGCCCCAGCATTTT. Looking up the rest from reference TRBV7-9 and TRBJ1-5 gives the full variable domain: DTGVSQNPRHKITKRGQNVTFRCDPISEHNRLYWYRQTLGQGPEFLTYFQNEAQLEKSRLLSDRFSAERPKGSFSTLEIQRTEQGDSAMYLCASSPTGANQPQHFGDGTRLSIL.

V is TRBV6-5 and J is TRBJ2-7; no definite D call. Germline V gives CDR1 MNHEY, CDR2 SVGAGI. The CDR3 covers 14 residues. V was shortened by 0 bases and J by 3 bases, with 9 bases between the two germline ends. The CDR3 here is CASSYSPTHYEQYF. The CDR3 DNA reads TGTGCCAGCAGTTACTCACCGACCCACTACGAGCAGTACTTC.

The table lists this clone with a count of one. The chain combines TRBV5-1 with TRBJ2-1, with a weak D call TRBD2 (5 bases). The CDR3 has 16 amino acids. V shed 1 base and J shed 8 bases, with 19 bases lying between them. Germline CDR1 reads SGHRS; CDR2 reads YFSETQ. The CDR3: CASSLTTTGLGDEQFF. CDR3 in DNA: TGCGCCAGCAGCTTGACTACCACCGGACTTGGGGATGAGCAGTTCTTC.

The chain recombines TRBV10-3 with TRBJ2-7; D is perhaps TRBD2 (6 bases). V was trimmed by 5 bases and J by 3 bases, leaving 14 bases between them. CDR3 length: 14 residues. Germline V gene sequence: CDR1 ENHRY, CDR2 SYGVKD. CDR3 nucleotides: TGTGCCATCAGTTCTACTAGCATCGGCTACGAGCAGTACTTC. Protein product: CAISSTSIGYEQYF.

The chain has TRBV7-2 and TRBJ2-1; 11 bases align to TRBD1. The CDR3 covers 16 residues. The trim removed 0 bases at V and 5 bases at J, leaving 3 bases unmatched. The germline gives CDR1 SGHTA, CDR2 FQGNSA. The CDR3 is CASSLARTGGHNEQFF. Written as DNA, the CDR3 is TGTGCCAGCAGCTTAGCTCGGACAGGGGGCCACAATGAGCAGTTCTTC. Drawing the rest from reference TRBV7-2 and TRBJ2-1, the complete variable domain is GAGVSQSPSNKVTEKGKDVELRCDPISGHTALYWYRQSLGQGLEFLIYFQGNSAPDKSGLPSDRFSAERTGGSVSTLTIQRTQQEDSAVYLCASSLARTGGHNEQFFGPGTRLTVL.

The rearrangement joins TRBV29-1 to TRBJ2-7; no definite D call. Germline V gives CDR1 SQVTM, CDR2 ANQGSEA. With 6 bases removed from V and 7 bases from J, the gap between germline ends came to 13 bases. This CDR3 region has 11 residues. The CDR3 nucleotides read TGCAGCGTCTCTGGACCCGAGGAGCAGTACTTC. Amino acid sequence: CSVSGPEEQYF.

V gene TRBV5-4 combines with J gene TRBJ2-5, with 15 bases matching TRBD2. The germline gives CDR1 SGHNT, CDR2 YYREEE (reference sequence). The CDR3 runs 17 residues. The V gene end was trimmed by 6 bases and the J gene end by 5 bases; junction bases not matched to a gene: 11. The CDR3 region has the DNA TGTGCCAGCAACCGGGGACTAGCGGGAGGTGGAGGGGAGACCCAGTACTTC. It yields the protein CASNRGLAGGGGETQYF.

The rearrangement uses TRBV6-5 and TRBJ1-1; D remains unclear. This CDR3 has 13 amino acids. Per germline, CDR1 MNHEY and CDR2 SVGAGI. The germline V and J ends were trimmed by 5 bases and 1 base, with 8 bases remaining between them. CDR3 loop: CASSRHENTEAFF. CDR3 DNA: TGTGCCAGCAGTCGACATGAGAACACTGAAGCTTTCTTT.